This T cell receptor beta chain was recovered during a study of T-cell reconstitution after alpha-beta-depleted transplantation in children. The TCRbeta library was prepared with unique molecular identifiers. TCRdb re-derived calls from the PCR reads in MiXCR, one entry per CDR3 protein. The data contain about 370,000 distinct CDR3 sequences, roughly 20% of them singletons. The receptor was isolated from a human donor who donated a stem cell graft to a child with acute myeloid leukemia. Sample: PBMCs from the stem cell graft donor, taken from the stem cell graft.

CDR3 region: CASSKETGGADTQYF. The CDR3 DNA sequence: TGTGCCAGCAGCAAAGAGACAGGGGGCGCAGATACGCAGTATTTT. V and J are TRBV12-3 or TRBV12-4 and TRBJ2-3; TRBD1 aligns across 10 bases. The CDR3 covers 15 residues. With V trimmed by 6 bases and J by 4 bases, 7 bases remained unmatched.